The 21 T cell receptor beta chains listed next were all sequenced from one sample in a study of T cells in Graves' hyperthyroidism and ophthalmopathy. RNA transcripts gave rise to amplified TCR beta CDR3 regions. With the HTBI primer set, the TCR CDR3 went through a first round of RT-PCR. From the multiplex PCR reads, TCRdb called clonotypes with MiXCR, one entry per CDR3 protein. Of more than 600,000 distinct CDR3 sequences listed, about a sixth are singletons. Sequencing used blood. These receptors were collected from a man younger than 30 with Graves' hyperthyroidism.

This clonotype was observed a few times. A much larger clone differs from this one at a single base, so this may be a read error. The chain combines TRBV27 with TRBJ1-1; TRBD1 matches at 9 bases. Germline values: CDR1 MNHEY, CDR2 SMNVEV (reference sequence). V shed 5 bases, J shed 3 bases, and the junction held 4 bases outside the gene matches. This CDR3 has 14 amino acids. The CDR3 nucleotides read TGTGCCAGCAGTCAACAGGGGGCGCACACTGAAGCTTTCTTT. Amino acids: CASSQQGAHTEAFF.

Comments on this clonotype: A much more abundant neighbour one base away suggests this may be a read error. The chain combines TRBV12-3 or TRBV12-4 with TRBJ2-7; maybe TRBD1 (6 bases). V was pared by 10 bases and J by 2 bases, with 21 bases between. The CDR3 covers 15 residues. The CDR3 nucleotides read TGTGCCATCAGCTCGTTCGGACAGCCACCCTACGAGCAGTACTTC. Its translation: CAISSFGQPPYEQYF.

This clonotype turned up a few times. The chain combines TRBV15 with TRBJ2-1; D ambiguous. The V and J ends lost 3 bases and 2 bases respectively, with 5 bases between them. CDR1 and CDR2 (germline): LNHNV, YYDKDF (reference sequence). This CDR3 spans 13 amino acids. The CDR3, as DNA: TGTGCCACCAGCAGCGCGGCCTACAATGAGCAGTTCTTC. It encodes CATSSAAYNEQFF.

The rearrangement joins TRBV28 to TRBJ2-3; a weak D match, TRBD2 (5 bases). CDR1 MDHEN and CDR2 SYDVKM come from the germline V gene. This CDR3 is built from 18 residues. Deletions cut 5 bases from V and 2 bases from J, with 23 bases between. The chain's CDR3 is CASSLDVWAGGDTDTQYF. Here the CDR3 DNA reads TGTGCCAGCAGTCTCGACGTGTGGGCGGGTGGGGACACAGATACGCAGTATTTT. The full variable domain, its missing parts supplied by reference TRBV28 and TRBJ2-3, is DVKVTQSSRYLVKRTGEKVFLECVQDMDHENMFWYRQDPGLGLRLIYFSYDVKMKEKGDIPEGYSVSREKKERFSLILESASTNQTSMYLCASSLDVWAGGDTDTQYFGPGTRLTVL.

There are many counts of this clonotype. The chain couples TRBV7-9 to TRBJ2-3; D may correspond to TRBD1 or TRBD2 (5 bases each). CDR1 is SEHNR, CDR2 FQNEAQ, per germline (reference sequence). The CDR3 extends over 15 amino acids. V gave up 5 bases and J gave up 6 bases, with 18 bases separating them. The CDR3: CASSLGTQTGDTQYF. Written as DNA, the CDR3 is TGTGCCAGCAGCCTCGGGACCCAAACCGGGGATACGCAGTATTTT.

This clonotype was observed a handful of times. This sequence joins TRBV28 and TRBJ2-1, with 8 nucleotides matching TRBD1. Germline V lookup: CDR1 MDHEN, CDR2 SYDVKM. This CDR3 contains 11 residues. J gave up 15 bases and V 6 bases, and 7 bases lay outside the gene matches. CDR3 sequence reads: CASSADRVWFF. The DNA of the CDR3 is TGTGCCAGCAGCGCGGACAGGGTTTGGTTCTTC.

This clonotype was seen repeatedly, ten times or more. V and J are TRBV30 and TRBJ2-7, with 8 bases that match TRBD2. In germline, CDR1 is GTSNPN, CDR2 SVGIG (reference sequence). This CDR3 region has 14 residues. Trimming cost V 5 bases and J 4 bases; bases outside gene matches: 10. DNA of the CDR3: TGTGCCTGGCTTCGAGCGGCGGGAGGATACGAGCAGTACTTC. Amino acid sequence: CAWLRAAGGYEQYF.

This clonotype has only a few counts. The rearrangement links TRBV20-1 to TRBJ1-6; 8 bases are shared with TRBD1. This CDR3 comprises 15 residues. V lost 0 bases, J lost 8 bases, and 6 bases stayed unmatched. CDR1 and CDR2 from the germline V gene are DFQATT and SNEGSKA (reference sequence). The CDR3 nucleotides are TGCAGTGCTAGAGATAATGGCAGGGGGCATTCACCCCTCCACTTT. Residues: CSARDNGRGHSPLHF.

The chain links TRBV6-5 to TRBJ1-5, with D perhaps matching TRBD1 (5 bases). The germline V gene has CDR1 MNHEY and CDR2 SVGAGI. The CDR3 has 15 residues. V was pared by 2 bases and J by 5 bases, with 13 bases between. In DNA, the CDR3 is TGTGCCAGCAGTTACCCGGCAGGGAGACATCAGCCCCAGCATTTT. It is translated as CASSYPAGRHQPQHF.

This clonotype was detected only a few times. This rearrangement joins TRBV20-1 to TRBJ2-4; 7 bases line up with TRBD1. CDR1 and CDR2 from the germline V gene are DFQATT and SNEGSKA (reference sequence). This CDR3 is 13 amino acids long. In nucleotides, the CDR3 is TGCAGGGTAACAGGGGTGGCCAAAAACATTCAGTACTTC. It is translated as CRVTGVAKNIQYF.

The chain links TRBV9 to TRBJ2-1; possibly TRBD1 for D (6 bases). V lost 3 bases and J lost 4, with 11 bases in between. Germline loops: CDR1 SGDLS, CDR2 YYNGEE. This CDR3 has 14 amino acids. The CDR3 loop reads CASSEGEIYNEQFF. The CDR3 DNA reads as TGTGCCAGCAGCGAGGGGGAGATTTACAATGAGCAGTTCTTC.

This clonotype has at least ten counts. The chain is built from TRBV7-2 and TRBJ2-7; 11 nucleotides match TRBD2. Germline V gene lookup returns CDR1 SGHTA and CDR2 FQGNSA. V dropped 4 bases and J dropped 1; count of bases not matched to a gene: 6. This CDR3 spans 16 amino acids. CDR3 region: CASSSDLAGGSYEQYF. CDR3 coding DNA: TGTGCCAGCAGCTCCGATCTAGCGGGAGGATCCTACGAGCAGTACTTC.

About this clonotype: A much larger clone lies one base from this, so it may be a read error. The rearrangement uses TRBV13 and TRBJ2-7, with 7 bases fitting TRBD1. The CDR3 sequence is 14 residues long. V lost 4 bases and J lost 5; bases outside the gene matches: 8. In germline, CDR1 is PRHDT, CDR2 FYEKMQ (reference sequence). CDR3 amino acids: CASSSIDRANEQYF. The DNA for the CDR3 is TGTGCCAGCAGCTCTATCGACAGGGCGAACGAGCAGTACTTC. Together with reference TRBV13 and TRBJ2-7, the CDR3 gives the full variable domain: AAGVIQSPRHLIKEKRETATLKCYPIPRHDTVYWYQQGPGQDPQFLISFYEKMQSDKGSIPDRFSAQQFSDYHSELNMSSLELGDSALYFCASSSIDRANEQYFGPGTRLTVT.

The genes are TRBV20-1 and TRBJ2-1; 12 bases agree with TRBD2. This CDR3 has 17 amino acids. V shed 0 bases and J 6 bases; nucleotides not matched to a gene: 9. The germline gives CDR1 DFQATT, CDR2 SNEGSKA (reference sequence). The DNA for the CDR3 is TGCAGTGCTAGAGATGAGGCTAGCGGGAGGGTGCGCAATGAGCAGTTCTTC. Translation gives CSARDEASGRVRNEQFF.

The table lists this clonotype with a few counts. The chain recombines TRBV28 with TRBJ1-5; the match to TRBD1 covers 10 bases. The CDR3 sequence is 15 residues long. V was pared by 10 bases and J by 3 bases, with 9 bases of the junction left unmatched. In germline, CDR1 is MDHEN, CDR2 SYDVKM. The CDR3 sequence is CATSRTGGYNQPQHF. The DNA for the CDR3 is TGTGCCACGTCCCGGACAGGGGGTTACAATCAGCCCCAGCATTTT.

The chain carries TRBV7-9 and TRBJ2-1, with 8 bases lining up with TRBD2. The CDR3 loop spans 19 amino acids. Germline-derived CDR1 and CDR2 are SEHNR and FQNEAQ (reference sequence). V lost 5 bases, J lost 7 bases, and 22 bases stayed unmatched. CDR3 sequence: CASSPFPLGRALEWNEQFF. CDR3 coding DNA: TGTGCCAGCAGCCCATTCCCACTCGGGAGGGCCCTCGAGTGGAATGAGCAGTTCTTC.

The chain joins TRBV6-1 to TRBJ2-1; TRBD2 matches at 12 bases. CDR1 MNHNS and CDR2 SASEGT come from the germline V gene. The CDR3 totals 15 residues. V was pared by 7 bases and J by 8 bases, with 9 bases of the junction left unmatched. CDR3 region: CASTGTSGWNHEQFF. The CDR3 nucleotides are TGTGCCAGCACTGGGACTAGCGGGTGGAACCATGAGCAGTTCTTC.

This chain uses TRBV28 with TRBJ2-7; D not resolved. CDR3 size: 11 residues. Germline V gene sequence: CDR1 MDHEN, CDR2 SYDVKM. The ends were cut back, 5 bases at V and 5 bases at J, with 7 bases in the middle. In DNA form, the CDR3 reads TGTGCCAGCAGTCTGCAGGACGAGCAGTACTTC. Translating gives CASSLQDEQYF.

This clonotype was seen only a few times. This sequence joins TRBV28 and TRBJ1-6; 8 bases fit TRBD1. After removal of 7 bases from V and 10 bases from J, the junction contained 12 bases not matched to a gene. The CDR3 is 15 amino acids. Germline V gene lookup returns CDR1 MDHEN and CDR2 SYDVKM. The CDR3: CASTNEDRVRSPLHF. The DNA of the CDR3 is TGTGCCAGCACCAACGAGGACAGGGTACGGTCACCCCTCCACTTT.

This clonotype was counted many times. This rearrangement joins TRBV12-3 or TRBV12-4 to TRBJ2-7, with TRBD1 matching 10 bases. V lost 6 bases and J lost 2; bases outside the gene matches: 7. The CDR3 totals 15 residues. The CDR3 protein is CASSTRDRGTYEQYF. The CDR3 nucleotides read TGTGCCAGCAGCACTCGGGACAGGGGAACCTACGAGCAGTACTTC.

This clonotype was seen at least ten times. The chain joins TRBV7-9 to TRBJ2-5; 9 bases match TRBD2. This CDR3 spans 16 amino acids. The V segment lost 3 bases and the J segment 4 bases; nucleotides outside the gene matches: 9. Per germline, CDR1 SEHNR and CDR2 FQNEAQ (reference sequence). The chain's CDR3 is CASSFFPPSGIETQYF. Here the CDR3 DNA reads TGTGCCAGCAGCTTTTTCCCGCCTAGCGGGATAGAGACCCAGTACTTC.